The rows below give T cell receptor beta chains drawn from one sample of a study of shared clonotypes between healthy human individuals. Method: immunoSEQ multiplex PCR; TCRdb's copy keeps in-frame clones and lacks some. Of around 1.9 million clones listed, under 95% are singletons. Sample: naive CD8+ T cells from PBMCs. The receptors shown here come from a man younger than 35 in good health. Some clones in this sample may be carry-over from other donors' samples. Each CDR3 is given without its conserved first and last residue.

>TRBJ2-2|TRBV19
ASSPGTSDRELF
>TRBJ2-3|TRBV7-8
ASSLRWTGGTDTQY
>TRBJ2-3|TRBV27
ASSFHRGSTDTQY
>TRBJ1-2|TRBV29-1
SVRRDGANYGYT
>TRBJ2-5|TRBV7-2
ASSDSGRGETQY
>TRBJ2-7|TRBV7-9
ASSMGRTYQYYEQY
>TRBJ2-7|TRBV6-4
ASPWGDTPDEQY
>TRBJ1-5|TRBV10-3
AISESGGGGGQPQH
>TRBJ1-1|TRBV29-1
SVEGVASTEAF
>TRBJ2-7|TRBV7-9
ASSLIGPYEQY
>TRBJ2-7|TRBV11-2
ASSPGGLHEQY
>TRBJ2-5|TRBV27
ASSFLQGETQY
>TRBJ2-7|TRBV2
ASSTGQGIYEQY
>TRBJ1-1|TRBV25-1
ASSEGLGANTEAF
>TRBJ1-1|TRBV10-2
ASRAGEAF
>TRBJ1-4|TRBV27
ASSRTGTNEKLF
>TRBJ2-2|TRBV9
ASSVKGLTGELF